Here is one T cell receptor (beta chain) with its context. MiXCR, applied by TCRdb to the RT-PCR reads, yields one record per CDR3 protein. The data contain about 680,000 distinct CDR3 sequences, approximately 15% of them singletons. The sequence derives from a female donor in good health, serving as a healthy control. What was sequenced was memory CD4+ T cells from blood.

The CDR3 reads CASSHRGRGTEAFF. The DNA for the CDR3 is TGTGCCAGCAGCCACAGGGGACGGGGCACTGAAGCTTTCTTT. The chain recombines TRBV3-1 with TRBJ1-1; D is perhaps TRBD1 (6 bases). Trimming removed 3 bases at V and 4 bases at J, with 12 bases between. The length of the CDR3 is 14 residues. In germline, CDR1 is LGHDT, CDR2 YNNKEL (reference sequence).